These 14 T cell receptor beta chains came from one sample sequenced in a study of T-cell reconstitution after alpha-beta-depleted transplantation in children. Preparation of the TCRbeta library was carried out with unique molecular identifiers. TCRdb analysed the PCR reads with MiXCR anew, one entry per CDR3 protein. The sample holds approximately 200,000 distinct CDR3 sequences, 13% to 15% seen once. The sequenced sample was PBMCs from the stem cell graft donor, obtained from the stem cell graft. These receptors were collected from a human donor who donated a stem cell graft to a child with acute lymphoblastic leukemia.

As for this clonotype: A much larger clone is a single base away; this may be a read error. This chain connects TRBV12-3 or TRBV12-4 to TRBJ1-3; no clear D gene. The CDR3 contains 15 residues. V was shortened by 6 bases and J by 0 bases, with 12 bases between the two germline ends. This CDR3 reads CASSHPWGSGNTIYF. As DNA, the CDR3 is TGTGCCAGCAGCCATCCCTGGGGCTCTGGAAACACCATATATTTT.

In nucleotides, the CDR3 is TGCGCCAGCAGCCAAGGGCGAGGAGAGGCGAACACTGAAGCTTTCTTT. This gives the protein CASSQGRGEANTEAFF. The chain recombines TRBV4-1 with TRBJ1-1; no clear D gene. The germline gives CDR1 MGHRA, CDR2 YSYEKL. This CDR3 comprises 16 residues. Trimming cost V 1 base and J 1 base, with 13 bases left between them.

This clonotype was counted at least ten times. This chain joins TRBV28 and TRBJ2-1, with 7 bases aligning to TRBD2. Germline CDR1 is MDHEN and CDR2 is SYDVKM. This CDR3 contains 15 residues. J lost 2 bases, V lost 7 bases, and 8 bases had no gene match. The CDR3 sequence: CASNPGGRPYNEQFF. The CDR3 nucleotides read TGTGCCAGCAACCCCGGGGGGAGGCCCTACAATGAGCAGTTCTTC.

Points on this clonotype: This clone may be a read error of a much larger clone one base away. The chain employs TRBV7-2 and TRBJ2-7, with no clear D. The V gene's germline CDR1 is SGHTA and CDR2 FQGNSA. Trimming removed 2 bases from V and 3 bases from J, with 11 bases in between. This CDR3 contains 14 residues. This CDR3 is CASSLPVVSYEQYF. CDR3 in DNA: TGTGCCAGCAGCTTACCGGTAGTCAGCTACGAGCAGTACTTC.

This clonotype came up many times. The chain couples TRBV29-1 to TRBJ2-7; D not certain. The CDR3 length is 13 residues. The V end was cut by 0 bases, the J end by 1 base, with 7 bases between. Germline CDR1 is SQVTM and CDR2 is ANQGSEA. CDR3 bases: TGCAGCGTTGAAGATCCCATTTCCTACGAGCAGTACTTC. Amino acids: CSVEDPISYEQYF.

On this clonotype itself: This may be a read error: a much more frequent sequence differs by one nucleotide. J is TRBJ1-2 and V is TRBV9; D remains ambiguous. Germline CDR1 and CDR2: SGDLS and YYNGEE. V lost 4 bases and J lost 10, with 20 bases in between. This CDR3 spans 14 amino acids. CDR3 in amino acids: CASSPHGRWGAYTF. The CDR3 region has the DNA TGTGCCAGCAGCCCCCATGGCCGTTGGGGTGCCTACACCTTC.

The chain uses TRBV25-1 and TRBJ2-1, with 9 bases that match TRBD1. The V segment lost 2 bases and the J segment 7 bases; nucleotides outside the gene matches: 12. From germline, CDR1 is MGHDK and CDR2 SYGVNS. This CDR3 is built from 17 residues. CDR3 nucleotides: TGTGCCAGCAGTGAACCCCACGGGACAGGGATCGGAAATGAGCAGTTCTTC. Translation: CASSEPHGTGIGNEQFF.

In this sample, this clonotype turned up many times. This chain uses TRBV18 with TRBJ2-7; D is ambiguous. The V gene lost 3 bases and the J gene lost 2 bases, with 11 bases spanning the gap. The CDR3 covers 14 residues. Germline values: CDR1 KGHSH, CDR2 LQKENI. The CDR3 DNA sequence: TGTGCCAGCTCACCCCTTGTCAAGACCTACGAGCAGTACTTC. Translating gives CASSPLVKTYEQYF.

This clonotype has ten or more counts. CDR3 bases: TGTGCCAGCAGTGAAACCCACCCAGGGAGCTATGGCTACACCTTC. Translating gives CASSETHPGSYGYTF. The chain carries TRBV2 and TRBJ1-2, with D tentatively TRBD1 (5 bases). Germline CDR1 reads SNHLY; CDR2 reads FYNNEI. Trimming removed 2 bases from V and 4 bases from J, with 14 bases in between. CDR3 length: 15 amino acids.

This clonotype has at least ten counts. The gene calls are TRBV7-8 and TRBJ2-1; 8 bases align to TRBD1. V shed 4 bases, J shed 7 bases, and the junction held 6 bases outside the gene matches. This CDR3 region has 14 residues. Germline CDR1 is SGHVS and CDR2 is FQNEAQ. The CDR3 reads CASSSDRVKNEQFF. The CDR3, as DNA: TGTGCCAGCAGCTCGGACAGGGTTAAGAATGAGCAGTTCTTC.

The J gene is TRBJ2-5, the V gene TRBV29-1, with D hard to call. The CDR3 has 13 amino acids. Trimming cost V 2 bases and J 5 bases, with 12 bases left between them. From germline, CDR1 is SQVTM and CDR2 ANQGSEA. DNA for the CDR3: TGCAGCGTTGAAACGCGTCAAGGGGAGACCCAGTACTTC. Translated, it gives CSVETRQGETQYF.

This clonotype was observed a few times. This chain connects TRBV7-9 to TRBJ1-2, with D hard to call. Germline V gives CDR1 SEHNR, CDR2 FQNEAQ (reference sequence). The CDR3 extends over 14 amino acids. Trimming cost V 5 bases and J 6 bases, with 16 bases left between them. CDR3: CASSRFESLDGYTF. CDR3 coding DNA: TGTGCCAGCAGCCGTTTTGAGTCACTCGATGGCTACACCTTC.

Many counts were recorded for this clonotype. J is TRBJ2-3 and V is TRBV12-3 or TRBV12-4; D gene unclear. Deletions cut 4 bases from V and 2 bases from J, with 10 bases between. The CDR3 spans 14 residues. The CDR3 DNA reads as TGTGCCAGCAGTTCCGGACCCCACACAGATACGCAGTATTTT. As protein: CASSSGPHTDTQYF.

V gene TRBV11-1 combines with J gene TRBJ2-1; 14 nucleotides align to TRBD2. This CDR3 is built from 18 residues. V was clipped by 7 bases and J by 0 bases; unmatched bases: 8. Germline CDR1 and CDR2: SGHAT and FQDESV (reference sequence). The CDR3 reads CASIPGTSGSLSYNEQFF. In nucleotides, the CDR3 is TGTGCCAGCATCCCCGGGACTAGCGGGAGCCTCTCCTACAATGAGCAGTTCTTC.